This T cell receptor (beta chain) is from a study of PD-1 blockade in mismatch repair-deficient tumors. Study overall: Patients had approximately 11 mismatch repair-deficient cancer types and were previously treated and progressing. Study observations and caveats: After pembrolizumab, tumor-resident clones rose rapidly, then generally contracted before radiologic responses.

This clone showed up just a few times. Its antigen remains unidentified. From germline, CDR1 is MDHEN and CDR2 SYDVKM. V lost 8 bases, J lost 7 bases, and 12 bases lay in between. This CDR3 comprises 12 residues. PCR or immunohistochemistry showed mismatch repair deficiency in every enrolled patient. TCRs were sequenced from a few patients responding to pembrolizumab. Sequenced by immunoSEQ multiplex PCR; TCRdb stores in-frame clones only, minus some. The table lists 100,000 to 150,000 clones, around 83% of them singletons. This sequence was found in an adult with mismatch repair-deficient cancer. V usage is TRBV28 and J usage is TRBJ1-5, with D unclear. The input for sequencing was peripheral blood, taken 44 weeks after starting pembrolizumab. In DNA, the CDR3 is TGTGCCAGCGGATTACCTAACCAGCCCCAGCATTTT. Protein product: CASGLPNQPQHF.